A selection of T cell receptor beta chains follows, all from one sample in a study of cytomegalovirus exposure and HLA in healthy donors. TCRdb's table, derived via immunoSEQ multiplex PCR, lists solely in-frame clones and lacks some. The sample holds about 130,000 clones, approximately 87% seen once. The sequenced sample was PBMCs. These receptors came from a young man in good health and CMV-seropositive. The CDR3 runs from the conserved cysteine through the conserved F or W. D genes are given only for firm matches. Not all rows give a size; the values are once, few, many and, for expanded clones, a class.

TRBV27,TRBJ2-7,NA,TRBD2,TGTGCCAGCAGCTACGGACTAGCGGGTGGGTACGAGCAGTACTTC,CASSYGLAGGYEQYF
TRBV4-1,TRBJ2-7,NA,TRBD1,TGCGCCAGCAGCCAGAAACCAGGGGGCGAGCAGTACTTC,CASSQKPGGEQYF
TRBV5-4,TRBJ1-3,NA,TRBD1,TGTGCCAGCAGCTGGGGACAGGGGGCGACCGGAAACACCATATATTTT,CASSWGQGATGNTIYF
TRBV4-1,TRBJ1-2,few,NA,TGCGCCAGCAGCCAAGACAGTCCTAACTATGGCTACACCTTC,CASSQDSPNYGYTF
TRBV5-5,TRBJ1-2,NA,NA,TGTGCCAGCAGACCCCGCGGTATCTATGGCTACACCTTC,CASRPRGIYGYTF
TRBV11-3,TRBJ2-5,NA,TRBD2,TGTGCCAGCAGCTTGGGAGCGGGGGGACAAGAGACCCAGTACTTC,CASSLGAGGQETQYF
TRBV10-2,TRBJ2-1,NA,TRBD1,TGCGCCAGCAGCAAACAGGGGTCGTACTACAATGAGCAGTTCTTC,CASSKQGSYYNEQFF
TRBV13,TRBJ1-1,NA,NA,TGTGCCAGCAGCCCCCTCCGAGACACTGAAGCTTTCTTT,CASSPLRDTEAFF
TRBV11-2,TRBJ2-7,NA,NA,TGTGCCAGCAGCTTAACGTGGGCCGAGCAGTACTTC,CASSLTWAEQYF
TRBV7-2,TRBJ1-1,NA,NA,TGTGCCAGCAGCTCGCCCACGAGGGCTGAAGCTTTCTTT,CASSSPTRAEAFF
TRBV19,TRBJ1-5,few,NA,TGTGCCACAAGACAGGGCAATCAGCCCCAGCATTTT,CATRQGNQPQHF
TRBV11-2,TRBJ2-7,NA,NA,TGTGCCAGCAGCTTTACACCTCAGGGGCTCCGGAACGAGCAGTACTTC,CASSFTPQGLRNEQYF
TRBV11-2,TRBJ2-7,NA,NA,TGTGCCAGCAGCTTAGATCAGGCCCAGGGGTACGAGCAGTACTTC,CASSLDQAQGYEQYF
TRBV6-1,TRBJ1-2,NA,TRBD1,TGTGCCAGCAGTGAGGACAGGGGAAAGGGCGGCTACACCTTC,CASSEDRGKGGYTF
TRBV10-2,TRBJ2-7,NA,NA,TGCGCCAGCAGTGAGTCGTGGGGCCCCTACGAGCAGTACTTC,CASSESWGPYEQYF
TRBV7-9,TRBJ2-1,NA,TRBD2,TGTGCCAGCAGCTTAGGTGCTAGCGGGGGGCGGAATGAGCAGTTCTTC,CASSLGASGGRNEQFF
TRBV5-4,TRBJ2-7,NA,NA,TGTGCCAGCAGCTTAGACATCCAGGGTTACGAGCAGTACTTC,CASSLDIQGYEQYF
TRBV11-2,TRBJ2-7,NA,NA,TGTGCCAGCAGCTTAAACGTAGTTCTGAACTACGAGCAGTACTTC,CASSLNVVLNYEQYF
TRBV29-1,TRBJ1-2,NA,TRBD1,TGCAGCGTTGATGAATCCCAGGGGGACTATGGCTACACCTTC,CSVDESQGDYGYTF
TRBV9,TRBJ1-5,NA,NA,TGTGCCAGCAGACGTTCAGGGAGCAATCAGCCCCAGCATTTT,CASRRSGSNQPQHF
TRBV27,TRBJ1-2,NA,TRBD1,TGTGCCAGCAGTCTGGACAGGAATAACTATGGCTACACCTTC,CASSLDRNNYGYTF
TRBV19,TRBJ2-3,NA,NA,TGTGCCAGTAGCGAAGCGACCACAGATACGCAGTATTTT,CASSEATTDTQYF
TRBV6-5,TRBJ2-5,NA,NA,TGTGCCAGCAGACGGGGCCAAGAGACCCAGTACTTC,CASRRGQETQYF
TRBV28,TRBJ1-4,NA,NA,TGTGCCAGCAGTCGTCAGTGGGGGGTTGTGGATGAAAAACTGTTTTTT,CASSRQWGVVDEKLFF
TRBV7-6,TRBJ2-3,NA,TRBD2,TGTGCCAGCAGCTATATGGGTGCGGGGGGAGGAGATACGCAGTATTTT,CASSYMGAGGGDTQYF
TRBV6-4,TRBJ1-3,once,TRBD1,TGTGCCAGCAGTGACGGACAGGCGAGCTCTGGAAACACCATATATTTT,CASSDGQASSGNTIYF
TRBV30,TRBJ2-7,NA,TRBD1,TGTGCCTCCTCGAGGGACAGCCCCTACGAGCAGTACTTC,CASSRDSPYEQYF
TRBV4-1,TRBJ2-7,NA,NA,TGCGCCAGCAGCCAAGAAGGGGTCTTCCGCGAGCAGTACTTC,CASSQEGVFREQYF
TRBV5-4,TRBJ1-6,NA,TRBD1,TGTGCCAGCAGACAGGACAGGGGTAATTCACCCCTCCACTTT,CASRQDRGNSPLHF
TRBV10-1,TRBJ2-1,few,NA,TGCGCCAGCAGTGAGATCGACACCGGCAGGGATGAGCAGTTCTTC,CASSEIDTGRDEQFF
TRBV19,TRBJ2-1,many,TRBD2,TGTGCCAGTAGTGCCGGGACTAGCGGTGAGCAGTTCTTC,CASSAGTSGEQFF
TRBV5-1,TRBJ2-1,NA,TRBD1,TGCGCCAGCAGCTTGGACCCAGGGGGCAATGAGCAGTTCTTC,CASSLDPGGNEQFF
TRBV5-1,TRBJ2-3,NA,NA,TGCGCCAGCAGCCGATTGCAGGGTAGCACAGATACGCAGTATTTT,CASSRLQGSTDTQYF
TRBV6-6,TRBJ2-3,NA,TRBD1,TGTGCCAGCAGTTACGGGACAGGGCCAGATACGCAGTATTTT,CASSYGTGPDTQYF
TRBV5-1,TRBJ2-1,once,TRBD2,TGCGCCAGCAGCTTGGAAACGACTAGCGTGGGGAATGAGCAGTTCTTC,CASSLETTSVGNEQFF
TRBV7-6,TRBJ2-5,NA,TRBD2,TGTGCCAGCAGCTTAGCGATAGCGGGGGCAATTCAAGAGACCCAGTACTTC,CASSLAIAGAIQETQYF
TRBV19,TRBJ1-1,few,TRBD1,TGTGCCAGTCGAACGGGGACAGGGGCCTTGAACACTGAAGCTTTCTTT,CASRTGTGALNTEAFF
TRBV5-6,TRBJ2-7,NA,TRBD1,TGTGCCAGCAGCTCGGGACAGGCCCCCGAGCAGTACTTC,CASSSGQAPEQYF
TRBV11-2,TRBJ1-1,NA,NA,TGTGCCAGCAGCTTAGAATGGGGGGTGGGTGAAGCTTTCTTT,CASSLEWGVGEAFF
TRBV4-1,TRBJ1-5,NA,NA,TGCGCCAGCAGTCAAACGGGGGGAAGCAATCAGCCCCAGCATTTT,CASSQTGGSNQPQHF
TRBV7-8,TRBJ2-3,NA,TRBD1,TGTGCCAGCAGCCCGCAAGGGACAGGGTTTACAGATACGCAGTATTTT,CASSPQGTGFTDTQYF
TRBV30,TRBJ1-1,NA,TRBD1,TGTGCTTCCACAGGGGGAGGTCCTGAAGCTTTCTTT,CASTGGGPEAFF
TRBV6-1,TRBJ1-6,NA,NA,TGTGCCAGCAGTGCCGGGGTCTTCCTCCTCCACTTT,CASSAGVFLLHF
TRBV7-2,TRBJ2-5,NA,TRBD2,TGTGCCAGCAGCCCCTGGACTAGAGAGGAGACCCAGTACTTC,CASSPWTREETQYF
TRBV5-1,TRBJ1-4,NA,NA,TGCGCCAGCAAAGAGTCTACAGGGTTTAATGAAAAACTGTTTTTT,CASKESTGFNEKLFF